This TCR beta chain comes out of a study of T cell repertoires in cytomegalovirus infection. The sample holds many counts of this clonotype. Its antigen is still unknown. In TCRdb, the reads were re-called with MiXCR into one record per CDR3 protein. The sample contains 300,000 to 400,000 distinct CDR3 sequences, roughly 25% of which appear only once. This clonotype originated in a human donor in good health (CMV status not recorded). Some clones in this sample may be carry-over from other donors' samples. Sample: cultured PBMCs, taken from culture after CMV antigen stimulation.

CDR3 DNA sequence: TGTGCCAGTAGTCCGGGAGGGGACAATCCCTATGGCTACACCTTC. Translating it yields CASSPGGDNPYGYTF. The chain links TRBV19 to TRBJ1-2; the D gene is possibly TRBD1 (6 bases). Germline CDR1 reads LNHDA; CDR2 reads SQIVND (reference sequence). CDR3 length equals 15 residues. V was shortened by 5 bases and J by 4 bases, with 17 bases between the two germline ends.